This T cell receptor (beta chain) stems from a study of CD8+CD57+ T cells in acquired aplastic anemia. Study in general: In CD4+ cells, healthy donors produced an average of around 11 million reads.

The study, taken as a whole, reports: Patients and healthy controls showed no significant CD8+ Simpson's diversity difference.

The sample holds one count of this clonotype. What it binds is not known. TCR beta VDJ and CDR3 profiling used genomic DNA as template. TCRdb itself ran the reads through MiXCR, one entry per CDR3 protein. The sample records 100,000 to 150,000 distinct CDR3 sequences, 48% being singletons. The sample was sorted CD4+, CD8+, or CD8+CD57+ T cells (not recorded which) from PBMCs. The sequence was collected from a human donor in good health, serving as a control.

The CDR3 loop is CASGCLAGGPNEQFF. CDR3 nucleotide sequence: TGTGCCAGCGGTTGTCTAGCGGGGGGGCCCAATGAGCAGTTCTTC. The chain carries TRBV2 and TRBJ2-1; TRBD2 agrees at 12 bases. The V gene end was trimmed by 8 bases and the J gene end by 6 bases; junction bases not matched to a gene: 8. The CDR3 contains 15 residues. Germline CDR1 and CDR2: SNHLY and FYNNEI.